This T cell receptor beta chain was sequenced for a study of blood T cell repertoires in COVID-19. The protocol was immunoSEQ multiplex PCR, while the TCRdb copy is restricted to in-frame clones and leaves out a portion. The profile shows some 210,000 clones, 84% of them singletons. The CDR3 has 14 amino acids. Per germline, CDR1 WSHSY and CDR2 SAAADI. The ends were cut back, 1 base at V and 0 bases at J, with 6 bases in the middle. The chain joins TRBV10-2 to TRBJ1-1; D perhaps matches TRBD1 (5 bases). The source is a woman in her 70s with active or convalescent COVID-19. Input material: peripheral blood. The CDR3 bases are TGCGCCAGCAGTGAGTTGGGGCTGAACACTGAAGCTTTCTTT. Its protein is CASSELGLNTEAFF.